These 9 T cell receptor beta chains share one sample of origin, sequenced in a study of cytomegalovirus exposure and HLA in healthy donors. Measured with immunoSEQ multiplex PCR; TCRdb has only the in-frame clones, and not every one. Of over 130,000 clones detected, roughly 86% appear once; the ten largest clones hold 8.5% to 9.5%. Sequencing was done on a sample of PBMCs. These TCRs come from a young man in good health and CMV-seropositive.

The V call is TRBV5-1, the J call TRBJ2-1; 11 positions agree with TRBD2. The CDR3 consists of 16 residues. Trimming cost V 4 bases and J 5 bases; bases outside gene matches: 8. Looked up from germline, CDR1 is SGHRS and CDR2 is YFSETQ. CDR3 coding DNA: TGCGCCAGCAGCCCGGCGGGACTAGCGGTGGACAATGAGCAGTTCTTC. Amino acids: CASSPAGLAVDNEQFF.

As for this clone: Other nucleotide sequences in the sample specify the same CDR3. DNA of the CDR3: TGTGCCAGCAGCGTAGGCCAGGACTATGGCTACACCTTC. It is translated as CASSVGQDYGYTF. The rearrangement joins TRBV9 to TRBJ1-2; D not resolved. This CDR3 spans 13 amino acids. Germline loops: CDR1 SGDLS, CDR2 YYNGEE. The ends were cut back, 0 bases at V and 3 bases at J, with 6 bases in the middle.

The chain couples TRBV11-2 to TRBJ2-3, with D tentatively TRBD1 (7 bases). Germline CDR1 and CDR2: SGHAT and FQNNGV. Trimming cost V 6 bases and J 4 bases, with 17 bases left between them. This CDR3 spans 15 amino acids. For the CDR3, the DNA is TGTGCCAGCAGGTCTAACAGGGGCGGGGCAGATACGCAGTATTTT. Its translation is CASRSNRGGADTQYF. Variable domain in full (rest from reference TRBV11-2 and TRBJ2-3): EAGVAQSPRYKIIEKRQSVAFWCNPISGHATLYWYQQILGQGPKLLIQFQNNGVVDDSQLPKDRFSAERLKGVDSTLKIQPAKLEDSAVYLCASRSNRGGADTQYFGPGTRLTVL.

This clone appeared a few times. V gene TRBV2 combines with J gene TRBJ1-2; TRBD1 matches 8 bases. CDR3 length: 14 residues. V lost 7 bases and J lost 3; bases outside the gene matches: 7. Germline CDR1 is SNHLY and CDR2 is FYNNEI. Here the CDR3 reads CASNQGAVDYGYTF. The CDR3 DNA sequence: TGTGCCAGCAATCAGGGGGCCGTGGACTATGGCTACACCTTC. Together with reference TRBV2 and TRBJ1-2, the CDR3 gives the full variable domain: EPEVTQTPSHQVTQMGQEVILRCVPISNHLYFYWYRQILGQKVEFLVSFYNNEISEKSEIFDDQFSVERPDGSNFTLKIRSTKLEDSAMYFCASNQGAVDYGYTFGSGTRLTVV.

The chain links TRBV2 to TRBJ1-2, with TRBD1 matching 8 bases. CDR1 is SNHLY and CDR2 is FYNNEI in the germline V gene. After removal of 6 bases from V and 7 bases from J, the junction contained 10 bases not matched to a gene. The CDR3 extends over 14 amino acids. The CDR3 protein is CASRRTGNPSGYTF. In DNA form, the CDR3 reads TGTGCCAGCAGGAGGACAGGGAACCCTTCTGGCTACACCTTC.

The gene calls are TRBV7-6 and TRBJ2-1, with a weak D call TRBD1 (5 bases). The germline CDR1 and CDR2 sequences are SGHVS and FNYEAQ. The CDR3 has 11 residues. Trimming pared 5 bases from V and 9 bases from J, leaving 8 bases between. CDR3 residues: CASSPGIEQFF. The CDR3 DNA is TGTGCCAGCAGCCCAGGGATTGAGCAGTTCTTC.

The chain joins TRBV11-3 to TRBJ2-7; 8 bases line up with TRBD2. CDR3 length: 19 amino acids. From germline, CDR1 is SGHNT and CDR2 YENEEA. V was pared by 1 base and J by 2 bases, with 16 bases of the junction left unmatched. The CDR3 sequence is CASSLGVKKRETHTYEQYF. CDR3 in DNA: TGTGCCAGCAGCTTAGGTGTGAAGAAGCGGGAGACCCACACCTACGAGCAGTACTTC.

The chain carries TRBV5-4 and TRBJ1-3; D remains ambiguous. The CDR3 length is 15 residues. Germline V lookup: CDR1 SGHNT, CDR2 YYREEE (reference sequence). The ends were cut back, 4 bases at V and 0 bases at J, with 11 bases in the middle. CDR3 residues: CASSVEAGSGNTIYF. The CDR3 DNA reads TGTGCCAGCAGCGTGGAGGCAGGCTCTGGAAACACCATATATTTT.

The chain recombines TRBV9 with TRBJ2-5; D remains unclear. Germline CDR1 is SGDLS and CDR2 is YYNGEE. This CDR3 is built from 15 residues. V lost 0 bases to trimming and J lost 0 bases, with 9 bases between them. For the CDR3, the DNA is TGTGCCAGCAGCGTAGATGAAGGAGACCAAGAGACCCAGTACTTC. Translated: CASSVDEGDQETQYF. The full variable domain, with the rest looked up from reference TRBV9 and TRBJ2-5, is DSGVTQTPKHLITATGQRVTLRCSPRSGDLSVYWYQQSLDQGLQFLIQYYNGEERAKGNILERFSAQQFPDLHSELNLSSLELGDSALYFCASSVDEGDQETQYFGPGTRLLVL.